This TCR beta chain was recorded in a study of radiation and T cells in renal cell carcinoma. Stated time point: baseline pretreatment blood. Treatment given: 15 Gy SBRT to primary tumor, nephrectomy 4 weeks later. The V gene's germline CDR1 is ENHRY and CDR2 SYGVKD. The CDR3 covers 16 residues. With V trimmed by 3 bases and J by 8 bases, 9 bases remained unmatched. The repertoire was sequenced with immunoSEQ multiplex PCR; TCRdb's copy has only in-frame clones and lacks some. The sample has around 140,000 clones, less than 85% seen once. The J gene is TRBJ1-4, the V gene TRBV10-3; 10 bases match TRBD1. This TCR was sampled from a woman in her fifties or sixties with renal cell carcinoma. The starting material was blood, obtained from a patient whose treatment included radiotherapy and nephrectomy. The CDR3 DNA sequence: TGTGCCATCAGTGACCCCGGGGGACAGGGGAACGAAAAACTGTTTTTT. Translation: CAISDPGGQGNEKLFF.